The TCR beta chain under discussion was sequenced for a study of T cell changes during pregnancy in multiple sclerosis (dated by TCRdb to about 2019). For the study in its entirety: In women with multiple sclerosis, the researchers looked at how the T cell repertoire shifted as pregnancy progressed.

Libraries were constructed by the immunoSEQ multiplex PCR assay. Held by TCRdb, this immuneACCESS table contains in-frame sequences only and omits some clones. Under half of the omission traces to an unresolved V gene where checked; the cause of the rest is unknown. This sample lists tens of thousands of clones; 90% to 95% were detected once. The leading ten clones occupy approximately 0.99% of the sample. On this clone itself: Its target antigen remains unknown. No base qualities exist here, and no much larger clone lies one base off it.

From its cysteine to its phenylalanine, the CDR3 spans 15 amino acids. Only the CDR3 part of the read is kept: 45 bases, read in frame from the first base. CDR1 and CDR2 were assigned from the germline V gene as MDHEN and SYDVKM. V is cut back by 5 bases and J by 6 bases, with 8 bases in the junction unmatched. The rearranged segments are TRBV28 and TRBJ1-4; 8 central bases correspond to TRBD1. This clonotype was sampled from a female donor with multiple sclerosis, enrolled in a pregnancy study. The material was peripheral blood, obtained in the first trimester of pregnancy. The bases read TGTGCCAGCAGTCCGAGGACAGGGTACGATGAAAAACTGTTTTTT. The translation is CASSPRTGYDEKLFF.